The clone carrying this T cell receptor (beta chain) was seen ten or more times. The target antigen is unknown. Per germline, CDR1 SGHNT and CDR2 YENEEA. This CDR3 has 16 amino acids. The V gene end was trimmed by 5 bases and the J gene end by 10 bases; junction bases not matched to a gene: 8. Each CDR3 protein gets one entry after TCRdb re-called the 5' RACE reads with MiXCR. The sample lists tens of thousands of distinct CDR3 sequences; about 1.6% were seen once. The data derive from a study of neurological immune-mediated disorders. The study, taken as a whole, reports: HTLV-1-associated myelopathy led in TCR clonal expansion, while multiple sclerosis ranked lowest, below healthy controls.

This rearrangement joins TRBV11-3 to TRBJ2-1; 16 nucleotides agree with TRBD2. The TCR originated in a woman in her thirties with multiple sclerosis. The sequenced sample consisted of PBMCs. CDR3 bases: TGTGCCAGCAGCCCGGGGACTAGCGGGGGGGCCGAGGAGCAGTTCTTC. The encoded protein is CASSPGTSGGAEEQFF. Together with reference TRBV11-3 and TRBJ2-1, the CDR3 gives the full variable domain: EAGVVQSPRYKIIEKKQPVAFWCNPISGHNTLYWYLQNLGQGPELLIRYENEEAVDDSQLPKDRFSAERLKGVDSTLKIQPAELGDSAVYLCASSPGTSGGAEEQFFGPGTRLTVL.